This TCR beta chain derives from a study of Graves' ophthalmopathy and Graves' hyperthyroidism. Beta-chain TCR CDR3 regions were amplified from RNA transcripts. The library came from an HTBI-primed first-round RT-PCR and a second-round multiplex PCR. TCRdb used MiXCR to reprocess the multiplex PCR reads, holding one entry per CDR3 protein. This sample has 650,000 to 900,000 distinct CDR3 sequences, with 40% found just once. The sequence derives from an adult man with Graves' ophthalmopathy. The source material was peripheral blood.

CDR3 bases: TGTGCCAGGGTCGCTGGGGCCAACGTCCTGACTTTC. Residues: CARVAGANVLTF. The chain is built from TRBV25-1 and TRBJ2-6; D is undetermined. The CDR3 covers 12 residues. Germline V gene data show CDR1 as MGHDK and CDR2 as SYGVNS. Trimming cost V 9 bases and J 2 bases, with 5 bases left between them.